One sample yielded the 17 T cell receptor beta chains listed below, sequenced in a study of cytomegalovirus exposure and HLA in healthy donors. 13 Jbeta primers and 60 Vbeta primers were used for the PCR. Sequencing used immunoSEQ multiplex PCR; TCRdb keeps in-frame clones, though not all of them. Of roughly 130,000 clones listed, under 80% are singletons. Material for sequencing was PBMCs. The receptors were gathered from a woman between 50 and 59 years old in good health and CMV-seropositive.

The chain couples TRBV11-2 to TRBJ2-2; D perhaps matches TRBD2 (6 bases). The CDR3 is 15 amino acids. CDR1 is SGHAT, CDR2 FQNNGV, per germline. V was clipped by 5 bases and J by 2 bases, with 12 bases between them. CDR3 amino acids: CASSLSGLNTGELFF. The CDR3 nucleotides read TGTGCCAGCAGCCTTAGCGGTCTAAACACCGGGGAGCTGTTTTTT. The full variable domain, completed using reference TRBV11-2 and TRBJ2-2, is EAGVAQSPRYKIIEKRQSVAFWCNPISGHATLYWYQQILGQGPKLLIQFQNNGVVDDSQLPKDRFSAERLKGVDSTLKIQPAKLEDSAVYLCASSLSGLNTGELFFGEGSRLTVL.

This clone was detected only a few times. The CDR3 DNA is TGTGCCAGCTCACCCGTAGCGGGGCCGAACACCGGGGAGCTGTTTTTT. Its translation is CASSPVAGPNTGELFF. The chain carries TRBV18 and TRBJ2-2, with 8 bases that match TRBD2. This CDR3 is 16 amino acids long. The V gene end was trimmed by 3 bases and the J gene end by 0 bases; junction bases not matched to a gene: 3. Germline CDR1 KGHSH, CDR2 LQKENI.

This sequence joins TRBV30 and TRBJ2-5, with TRBD2 identical over 14 bases. The CDR3 has 16 amino acids. Germline V lookup: CDR1 GTSNPN, CDR2 SVGIG (reference sequence). Trimming at V came to 2 bases and at J to 5 bases, leaving 7 bases not matched to a gene. CDR3 loop: CAWSPRLAGGRETQYF. Here the CDR3 DNA reads TGTGCCTGGAGTCCGCGACTAGCGGGGGGGCGGGAGACCCAGTACTTC.

V and J are TRBV5-1 and TRBJ2-2, with TRBD2 identical over 14 bases. With 4 bases clipped from V and 3 bases from J, the junction kept 8 bases outside the gene matches. The CDR3 loop spans 18 amino acids. Germline values: CDR1 SGHRS, CDR2 YFSETQ. This CDR3 is CASSPVGTSGGYTGELFF. CDR3 in DNA: TGCGCCAGCAGCCCCGTCGGGACTAGCGGGGGTTACACCGGGGAGCTGTTTTTT.

V and J are TRBV7-8 and TRBJ2-5, with 16 positions matching TRBD2. Trimming took 4 bases from V and 5 from J; bases not matched to a gene: 10. The CDR3 covers 18 residues. From germline, CDR1 is SGHVS and CDR2 FQNEAQ. The CDR3 sequence is CASSSSGTSGGAPETQYF. The CDR3 nucleotides read TGTGCCAGCAGCTCGAGCGGGACTAGCGGGGGGGCTCCTGAGACCCAGTACTTC.

The chain carries TRBV29-1 and TRBJ2-5; 8 bases fit TRBD1. Trimming at V came to 7 bases and at J to 3 bases, leaving 4 bases not matched to a gene. Germline-derived CDR1 and CDR2 are SQVTM and ANQGSEA. CDR3 length: 12 residues. This chain's CDR3 is CSGAGGEETQYF. DNA of the CDR3: TGCAGCGGCGCAGGGGGCGAAGAGACCCAGTACTTC.

The chain employs TRBV15 and TRBJ1-4, with 10 bases matching TRBD1. The CDR3 totals 17 residues. Trimming at V came to 5 bases and at J to 0 bases, leaving 6 bases not matched to a gene. Germline V gene sequence: CDR1 LNHNV, CDR2 YYDKDF (reference sequence). The CDR3 DNA is TGTGCCACCAGCGGGGGGACAGGGGATTCAACTAATGAAAAACTGTTTTTT. Protein sequence: CATSGGTGDSTNEKLFF.

The chain carries TRBV6-1 and TRBJ2-3; no firm D call. This CDR3 is built from 14 residues. Trimming pared 10 bases from V and 5 bases from J, leaving 19 bases between. Germline V gene lookup returns CDR1 MNHNS and CDR2 SASEGT. DNA of the CDR3: TGTGCCACCAAGTTCGGTGGGCGTGGAGATACGCAGTATTTT. Protein product: CATKFGGRGDTQYF.

In this sample, this clone turned up once. The J gene is TRBJ1-6, the V gene TRBV5-4, with TRBD1 identical over 8 bases. Germline lookup yields CDR1 SGHNT and CDR2 YYREEE (reference sequence). After removal of 4 bases from V and 7 bases from J, the junction contained 7 bases not matched to a gene. This CDR3 is built from 15 residues. The CDR3 DNA reads TGTGCCAGCAGCGGCCCGGACAGGGCCAATTCACCCCTCCACTTT. It specifies CASSGPDRANSPLHF.

The CDR3 protein is CASSPGGSQETQYF. In DNA form, the CDR3 reads TGCGCCAGCAGCCCCGGGGGTTCCCAAGAGACCCAGTACTTC. The V gene is TRBV5-1, the J gene TRBJ2-5; weak D call: TRBD2 (6 bases). CDR3 size: 14 residues. V shed 4 bases and J shed 1 base, with 11 bases lying between them. CDR1 is SGHRS, CDR2 YFSETQ, per germline.

The DNA of the CDR3 is TGTGCCAGCAGTGAGCAGTTCGGGACAGGGCAGTACGAGCAGTACTTC. Encoded protein: CASSEQFGTGQYEQYF. The V gene is TRBV6-1, the J gene TRBJ2-7; TRBD1 agrees at 9 bases. The germline V gene has CDR1 MNHNS and CDR2 SASEGT. The CDR3 is made up of 16 amino acids. After removal of 3 bases from V and 4 bases from J, the junction contained 10 bases not matched to a gene.

This sequence joins TRBV5-1 and TRBJ1-1; the D is unclear. Deletions cut 0 bases from V and 5 bases from J, with 11 bases between. This CDR3 contains 14 residues. The germline V gene has CDR1 SGHRS and CDR2 YFSETQ. CDR3 in amino acids: CASSLGARGTEAFF. The CDR3 nucleotides read TGCGCCAGCAGCTTGGGGGCCCGAGGGACTGAAGCTTTCTTT.

The table lists this clone with a few counts. This sequence joins TRBV6-5 and TRBJ1-4; tentative D call: TRBD1 (6 bases). Deletions cut 8 bases from V and 7 bases from J, with 14 bases between. The length of the CDR3 is 13 residues. Germline assignment: CDR1 MNHEY and CDR2 SVGAGI. The CDR3 nucleotides are TGTGCCAGCCTCGGACAGAGGGGTGAAAAACTGTTTTTT. It yields the protein CASLGQRGEKLFF.

The rearrangement joins TRBV6-4 to TRBJ1-2; 9 bases are shared with TRBD1. The ends lost 6 bases at V and 7 bases at J; junction bases unmatched: 6. Germline V lookup: CDR1 MRHNA, CDR2 SNTAGT. The CDR3 loop spans 13 amino acids. The CDR3, as DNA: TGTGCCAGCAGCCCGGGACAGGGCCGTGGCTACACCTTC. Translating it yields CASSPGQGRGYTF.

The rearrangement joins TRBV30 to TRBJ2-7; D possibly corresponds to TRBD2 (5 bases). This CDR3 has 12 amino acids. In germline, CDR1 is GTSNPN, CDR2 SVGIG (reference sequence). Trimming removed 7 bases at V and 5 bases at J, with 15 bases between. As DNA, the CDR3 is TGTGCCTACTCTCGTACGGGGAACGAGCAGTACTTC. The encoded protein is CAYSRTGNEQYF. The full variable domain, in which reference TRBV30 and TRBJ2-7 provide the parts outside the CDR3, is SQTIHQWPATLVQPVGSPLSLECTVEGTSNPNLYWYRQAAGRGLQLLFYSVGIGQISSEVPQNLSASRPQDRQFILSSKKLLLSDSGFYLCAYSRTGNEQYFGPGTRLTVT.

The V call is TRBV7-2, the J call TRBJ2-7; the D gene is possibly TRBD2 (6 bases). V was clipped by 2 bases and J by 4 bases, with 24 bases between them. CDR1 is SGHTA and CDR2 is FQGNSA in the germline V gene. The CDR3 length is 18 residues. CDR3 residues: CASSLFGALIADTYEQYF. CDR3 coding DNA: TGTGCCAGCAGCTTATTCGGTGCACTTATAGCGGATACATACGAGCAGTACTTC.

The chain has TRBV2 and TRBJ1-4; D gene unclear. V lost 3 bases, J lost 4 bases, and 12 bases lay in between. In germline, CDR1 is SNHLY, CDR2 FYNNEI. The length of the CDR3 is 15 residues. This CDR3 is CASSDWGEGNEKLFF. CDR3 nucleotide sequence: TGTGCCAGCAGTGACTGGGGAGAAGGTAATGAAAAACTGTTTTTT.